One and the same sample provided the 5 T cell receptor beta chains below, sequenced in a study of blood T cell repertoires in COVID-19. The protocol was immunoSEQ multiplex PCR, while the TCRdb copy is restricted to in-frame clones and leaves out a portion. The table records 110,000 or so clones, roughly four fifths of them present only once. Material for sequencing was peripheral blood. The receptors derive from a human donor in a cohort sampled during active COVID-19.

The gene calls are TRBV6-2 or TRBV6-3 and TRBJ2-3; D remains unclear. The CDR3 runs 14 residues. V lost 6 bases and J lost 2, with 12 bases in between. Germline CDR1 MNHEY, CDR2 SVGEGT. The CDR3 region is CASSPNLDTDTQYF. In DNA form, the CDR3 reads TGTGCCAGCAGCCCCAACCTAGACACAGATACGCAGTATTTT.

The chain carries TRBV28 and TRBJ1-2; no clear D. CDR1 and CDR2 from the germline V gene are MDHEN and SYDVKM. Deletions cut 11 bases from V and 3 bases from J, with 16 bases between. CDR3 length: 13 residues. CDR3 loop: CASGVQADYGYTF. The CDR3 DNA is TGTGCCTCGGGAGTGCAGGCCGACTATGGCTACACCTTC.

This chain joins TRBV18 and TRBJ2-5, with TRBD1 identical over 7 bases. CDR1 and CDR2 from the germline V gene are KGHSH and LQKENI. The CDR3 has 13 amino acids. J was trimmed by 4 bases and V by 6 bases; bases with no gene match: 5. The CDR3 loop reads CASSRYRGETQYF. CDR3 nucleotide sequence: TGTGCCAGCTCTAGGTACAGGGGAGAGACCCAGTACTTC.

This clone was counted a few times. This chain links TRBV28 with TRBJ2-3; D possibly corresponds to TRBD1 (6 bases). The V end was cut by 7 bases, the J end by 4 bases, with 15 bases between. The CDR3 runs to 14 residues. The germline V gene has CDR1 MDHEN and CDR2 SYDVKM. For the CDR3, the DNA is TGTGCCAGCACCTTAGTGGACAGTGCAGATACGCAGTATTTT. It yields the protein CASTLVDSADTQYF.

This clone has just one count. The CDR3 region has the DNA TGTGCCAGCAGCCGATTAGCGGGAGGCAGCCTCTACGAGCAGTACTTC. Translated, it gives CASSRLAGGSLYEQYF. This sequence joins TRBV6-2 or TRBV6-3 and TRBJ2-7; 10 bases map to TRBD2. V was pared by 6 bases and J by 3 bases, with 11 bases of the junction left unmatched. Germline CDR1 reads MNHEY; CDR2 reads SVGEGT. The CDR3 loop spans 16 amino acids.